These 17 T cell receptor beta chains came from one sample sequenced in a study of shared clonotypes between healthy human individuals. TCRdb's copy holds only in-frame clones and misses some; the assay was immunoSEQ multiplex PCR. This table holds about 680,000 clones, about 80% found once. The sample comprised memory CD4+ T cells sorted from blood. The subset was: CD45RA-negative fraction. These receptors were obtained from a woman under 40 in good health.

The J gene is TRBJ2-3, the V gene TRBV7-9; the match to TRBD2 covers 8 bases. V gave up 11 bases and J gave up 0 bases; unmatched junction bases: 7. The CDR3 contains 14 residues. Germline V gene lookup returns CDR1 SEHNR and CDR2 FQNEAQ (reference sequence). The CDR3 here is CASRASGSTDTQYF. The DNA of the CDR3 is TGTGCCTCTCGCGCTAGCGGGAGCACAGATACGCAGTATTTT.

The chain employs TRBV19 and TRBJ2-2, with a weak D call TRBD1 (6 bases). Germline V gives CDR1 LNHDA, CDR2 SQIVND (reference sequence). V gave up 3 bases and J gave up 7 bases, with 6 bases separating them. The CDR3 runs to 12 residues. The CDR3 region is CASSIRGGELFF. The CDR3 coding sequence is TGTGCCAGTAGTATCAGGGGCGGGGAGCTGTTTTTT.

This clone showed up just once. This chain links TRBV4-1 with TRBJ2-3; D remains ambiguous. This CDR3 has 16 residues. Trimming stripped 3 bases from V and 2 bases from J, with 15 bases between. Germline V lookup: CDR1 MGHRA, CDR2 YSYEKL. CDR3 protein: CASSQNWRTYTDTQYF. For the CDR3, the DNA is TGCGCCAGCAGCCAGAATTGGCGGACCTACACAGATACGCAGTATTTT.

V is TRBV5-8 and J is TRBJ2-3, with 9 bases that match TRBD2. Germline assignment: CDR1 SGHTS and CDR2 YDEGEE. The CDR3 extends over 15 amino acids. The V gene end was trimmed by 7 bases and the J gene end by 3 bases; junction bases not matched to a gene: 9. The CDR3 DNA reads as TGTGCCAGCGGGAGAGGGCTAGCGGGAACAGATACGCAGTATTTT. This encodes CASGRGLAGTDTQYF.

The rearrangement uses TRBV7-9 and TRBJ1-2; TRBD1 agrees at 7 bases. The germline gives CDR1 SEHNR, CDR2 FQNEAQ (reference sequence). Trimming took 0 bases from V and 8 from J; bases not matched to a gene: 6. This CDR3 region has 14 residues. CDR3 in amino acids: CASSLATGLYGYTF. CDR3 DNA sequence: TGTGCCAGCAGCTTAGCGACAGGGCTCTACGGCTACACCTTC.

As DNA, the CDR3 is TGTGCCAGCAGTCCCCGAGGGCGACCCTACAATGAGCAGTTCTTC. Protein: CASSPRGRPYNEQFF. The chain has TRBV25-1 and TRBJ2-1, with D maybe TRBD2 (5 bases). Trimming took off 5 bases at V and 2 bases at J, with 13 bases between the two ends. The CDR3 spans 15 residues. CDR1 is MGHDK and CDR2 is SYGVNS in the germline V gene.

The CDR3 region has the DNA TGTGCCAGCAGCCTCTCGACAGATGGCACTGAAGCTTTCTTT. This sequence encodes CASSLSTDGTEAFF. V is TRBV11-2 and J is TRBJ1-1; a possible D gene is TRBD1 (5 bases). V dropped 5 bases and J dropped 4 bases, with 14 bases sitting between them. The CDR3 loop spans 14 amino acids. CDR1 is SGHAT, CDR2 FQNNGV, per germline.

V is TRBV18 and J is TRBJ2-3; perhaps TRBD2 as D (5 bases). Germline CDR1 KGHSH, CDR2 LQKENI. The CDR3 spans 19 residues. The V gene lost 3 bases and the J gene lost 2 bases, with 24 bases spanning the gap. Here the CDR3 DNA reads TGTGCCAGCTCACCTCGAGTTCTGATCGGGGAAATACACACAGATACGCAGTATTTT. It is translated as CASSPRVLIGEIHTDTQYF.

This clone turned up a few times. This chain connects TRBV11-2 to TRBJ1-1; D unresolved. Trimming took off 1 base at V and 1 base at J, with 10 bases between the two ends. This CDR3 has 15 residues. Germline V gene sequence: CDR1 SGHAT, CDR2 FQNNGV. CDR3 sequence (DNA): TGTGCCAGCAGCTTAGTTTCTAGTGGGAACACTGAAGCTTTCTTT. It codes for CASSLVSSGNTEAFF.

The chain has TRBV6-5 and TRBJ2-1; D perhaps matches TRBD2 (6 bases). V was shortened by 8 bases and J by 1 base, with 12 bases between the two germline ends. The CDR3 has 14 residues. Germline-derived CDR1 and CDR2 are MNHEY and SVGAGI. CDR3 nucleotide sequence: TGTGCCAGCTGCCCCGGGAGTTCCTACAATGAGCAGTTCTTC. This sequence encodes CASCPGSSYNEQFF.

V and J are TRBV5-1 and TRBJ2-7; D not resolved. The germline V gene encodes CDR1 SGHRS and CDR2 YFSETQ. Trimming pared 5 bases from V and 5 bases from J, leaving 11 bases between. The CDR3 is 12 amino acids. DNA of the CDR3: TGCGCCAGCAGTCCACACGCCAACGAGCAGTACTTC. Encoded protein: CASSPHANEQYF.

The chain uses TRBV6-1 and TRBJ1-4, with D possibly TRBD1 on 5 matching bases. V lost 7 bases to trimming and J lost 6 bases, with 12 bases between them. CDR3 length: 13 residues. From germline, CDR1 is MNHNS and CDR2 SASEGT. The CDR3 sequence is CASKLQVDEKLFF. The CDR3 nucleotides read TGTGCCAGCAAATTACAGGTCGATGAAAAACTGTTTTTT.

This chain links TRBV4-1 with TRBJ2-6; 9 positions match TRBD2. The CDR3 runs to 18 residues. Germline CDR1 and CDR2: MGHRA and YSYEKL. The junction had 9 bases not matched to a gene; V was cut back by 5 bases and J by 1 base. This chain's CDR3 is CASSSYSGRRSGANVLTF. CDR3 bases: TGCGCCAGCAGCTCCTATAGCGGGAGACGTTCTGGGGCCAACGTCCTGACTTTC.

The chain joins TRBV7-2 to TRBJ1-5; 7 nucleotides agree with TRBD1. Germline-derived CDR1 and CDR2 are SGHTA and FQGNSA. J gave up 2 bases and V 1 base, and 2 bases lay outside the gene matches. The CDR3 has 15 residues. The chain's CDR3 is CASSLGDSRNQPQHF. As DNA, the CDR3 is TGTGCCAGCAGCTTAGGGGACAGCCGCAATCAGCCCCAGCATTTT.

This clone was seen only a few times. This chain connects TRBV9 to TRBJ2-1; D remains ambiguous. The V and J ends lost 0 bases and 10 bases respectively, with 11 bases between them. The CDR3 sequence is 13 residues long. Germline assignment: CDR1 SGDLS and CDR2 YYNGEE. The CDR3 DNA sequence: TGTGCCAGCAGCGTAGCTTGGGGTACAGAGCAGTTCTTC. Translating it yields CASSVAWGTEQFF.

The CDR3 nucleotides read TGTGCCAGCTCCTGGGACGCCGCGAACACCGGGGAGCTGTTTTTT. Protein product: CASSWDAANTGELFF. V and J are TRBV18 and TRBJ2-2; the D call may be TRBD1 or TRBD2 (5 bases each). This CDR3 comprises 15 residues. V was shortened by 6 bases and J by 0 bases, with 11 bases between the two germline ends. Germline-derived CDR1 and CDR2 are KGHSH and LQKENI.

The gene calls are TRBV19 and TRBJ2-1; TRBD2 aligns across 12 bases. J gave up 1 base and V 10 bases, and 8 bases lay outside the gene matches. This CDR3 region has 16 residues. Germline V gives CDR1 LNHDA, CDR2 SQIVND (reference sequence). In nucleotides, the CDR3 is TGTGCCACCATACTAGCGGGAGGATCATCCTACAATGAGCAGTTCTTC. Translating gives CATILAGGSSYNEQFF.